A single sample is the source of the 17 T cell receptor beta chains below, sequenced in a study of CD8+CD57+ T cells in acquired aplastic anemia. Both TCR beta VDJ combination and CDR3 sequence profiling were carried out. Genomic DNA was the template for this profiling. TCRdb ran MiXCR on the reads and lists one entry per CDR3 protein. The sample shows 400,000 to 500,000 distinct CDR3 sequences, around 72% of them seen only once. The sequenced sample was sorted CD4+, CD8+, or CD8+CD57+ T cells (not recorded which) from PBMCs. Every receptor here comes from a human donor in good health, serving as a control.

The rearrangement joins TRBV3-1 to TRBJ2-5; D uncertain. Germline V gene data show CDR1 as LGHDT and CDR2 as YNNKEL (reference sequence). The CDR3 loop spans 8 amino acids. CDR3 residues: CAEETQYF. The CDR3 nucleotides read TGTGCGGAAGAGACCCAGTACTTC.

Of note for this clonotype: At one of its ends the junction is not consistent with the germline gene, which may arise from a read error. This chain uses TRBV5-1 with TRBJ2-1; 10 bases align to TRBD1. CDR3 length: 15 residues. The germline V gene has CDR1 SGHRS and CDR2 YFSETQ. CDR3 DNA: TGTGCCAGCAATAGACAGGGGGCAAGGACCAATGAGCAGTTCTTC. This encodes CASNRQGARTNEQFF.

This clonotype was seen only once. The chain recombines TRBV11-2 with TRBJ1-2; D remains unclear. CDR1 is SGHAT, CDR2 FQNNGV, per germline. The CDR3 spans 12 residues. Trimming pared 5 bases from V and 3 bases from J, leaving 7 bases between. CDR3 amino acids: CASSQSDYGYTF. The CDR3 DNA reads as TGTGCCAGCAGCCAAAGCGACTATGGCTACACCTTC.

The rearrangement uses TRBV24-1 and TRBJ2-5, with a weak D call TRBD2 (5 bases). V was clipped by 1 base and J by 3 bases, with 20 bases between them. Germline V gene sequence: CDR1 KGHDR, CDR2 SFDVKD. This CDR3 contains 18 residues. CDR3 sequence reads: CATSDFGVSRQREETQYF. The CDR3, as DNA: TGTGCCACCAGTGATTTTGGGGTGAGTCGGCAGAGGGAAGAGACCCAGTACTTC.

The chain joins TRBV20-1 to TRBJ1-5; no reliable D call. The CDR3 covers 13 residues. Germline V gives CDR1 DFQATT, CDR2 SNEGSKA (reference sequence). V lost 2 bases and J lost 11, with 16 bases in between. The CDR3 sequence is CSARTLVSVTQHF. The CDR3 DNA follows: TGCAGTGCTAGAACACTAGTCTCGGTCACCCAGCATTTT.

This clonotype was counted at least ten times. This chain links TRBV30 with TRBJ2-2; 11 positions agree with TRBD2. This CDR3 contains 15 residues. CDR1 GTSNPN and CDR2 SVGIG come from the germline V gene (reference sequence). V lost 2 bases, J lost 6 bases, and 5 bases stayed unmatched. This CDR3 is CAWSLAGGTPGELFF. In DNA form, the CDR3 reads TGTGCCTGGAGTCTAGCGGGGGGAACTCCCGGGGAGCTGTTTTTT. Variable domain in full (rest from reference TRBV30 and TRBJ2-2): SQTIHQWPATLVQPVGSPLSLECTVEGTSNPNLYWYRQAAGRGLQLLFYSVGIGQISSEVPQNLSASRPQDRQFILSSKKLLLSDSGFYLCAWSLAGGTPGELFFGEGSRLTVL.

As regards this clonotype: One junction end does not reproduce the germline sequence, and a read error may be involved. This chain links TRBV24-1 with TRBJ2-3, with D possibly TRBD1 on 5 matching bases. The J call may be in error: the DNA end matches TRBJ2-5 better. The CDR3 runs to 16 residues. The germline CDR1 and CDR2 sequences are KGHDR and SFDVKD. The CDR3 loop is CATCDAMGRSQETQYF. The CDR3 bases are TGTGCCACCTGTGATGCCATGGGGCGGAGCCAAGAGACCCAGTACTTC.

The CDR3 region has the DNA TGTGCCAGCAGCGCGAGGGGACAGGTGCACACTGAAGCTTTCTTT. It translates to CASSARGQVHTEAFF. The chain couples TRBV11-2 to TRBJ1-1; TRBD1 aligns across 8 bases. V shed 5 bases, J shed 3 bases, and the junction held 8 bases outside the gene matches. CDR3 size: 15 residues. Per germline, CDR1 SGHAT and CDR2 FQNNGV.

To note about this clonotype: An end of the junction differs from the germline gene, which may be a read error. The rearrangement uses TRBV7-2 and TRBJ1-1, with D hard to call. This CDR3 region has 14 residues. The germline gives CDR1 SGHTA, CDR2 FQGNSA. The CDR3 bases are TGTGCCAGCAGCTTTCCAGGATCCTTAGCAATCGGCCCCTTT. Translating gives CASSFPGSLAIGPF.

The chain recombines TRBV7-8 with TRBJ1-3, with a possible D match to TRBD1 (5 bases). Germline CDR1 is SGHVS and CDR2 is FQNEAQ. Deletions cut 5 bases from V and 13 bases from J, with 21 bases between. The length of the CDR3 is 14 residues. CDR3 DNA sequence: TGTGCCAGCAGCCGCAACAGGTCCGGGGAGCTGATATATTTT. It specifies CASSRNRSGELIYF.

This clonotype appeared many times. The chain uses TRBV19 and TRBJ1-5; a weak D match, TRBD1 (5 bases). Germline lookup yields CDR1 LNHDA and CDR2 SQIVND (reference sequence). Trimming shortened V by 1 base and J by 1 base, and 11 bases separated the two germline ends. This CDR3 has 16 amino acids. Here the CDR3 reads CASSIVGTYSNQPQHF. CDR3 coding DNA: TGTGCCAGTAGTATAGTGGGGACTTACAGCAATCAGCCCCAGCATTTT.

This clonotype was detected a few times. A clone one base away is much larger, so this may be a read error. The chain has TRBV6-2 or TRBV6-3 and TRBJ2-1; D is unclear. CDR1 MNHEY and CDR2 SVGEGT come from the germline V gene. The CDR3 has 14 amino acids. V shed 2 bases and J shed 5 bases, with 10 bases lying between them. The CDR3 DNA follows: TGTGCCAGCAGTTACCTGAAATTCAACAATGAGCAGTTCTTC. Its protein product is CASSYLKFNNEQFF.

Details on this clonotype: The junction departs from germline at one end; a sequencing error may be responsible. This chain connects TRBV7-8 to TRBJ2-7, with D perhaps TRBD2 (6 bases). CDR1 SGHVS and CDR2 FQNEAQ come from the germline V gene. The length of the CDR3 is 15 residues. CDR3 nucleotide sequence: TGTGCCAGCAGCTTAGGGGCGGGGAGAGCCGGGGAGCTGTACTTC. Its protein product is CASSLGAGRAGELYF.

The CDR3 reads CASRGGSTYNEQFF. DNA for the CDR3: TGTGCCAGCAGGGGGGGATCTACCTACAATGAGCAGTTCTTC. V is TRBV12-3 or TRBV12-4 and J is TRBJ2-1; D is perhaps TRBD2 (6 bases). V was cut by 6 bases and J by 2 bases, with 11 bases left in between. The CDR3 length is 14 residues.

The rearrangement uses TRBV7-9 and TRBJ1-3, with a weak D call TRBD1 (5 bases). The CDR3 is made up of 15 amino acids. The V end was cut by 5 bases, the J end by 4 bases, with 15 bases between. From germline, CDR1 is SEHNR and CDR2 FQNEAQ (reference sequence). CDR3 in amino acids: CASSRGGGKGNTIYF. The CDR3 nucleotides read TGTGCCAGCAGCCGAGGTGGGGGGAAAGGAAACACCATATATTTT.

On this clonotype: A much larger clone is a single base away; this may be a read error. The chain couples TRBV6-5 to TRBJ1-1, with TRBD1 matching 7 bases. The CDR3 spans 13 residues. Germline loops: CDR1 MNHEY, CDR2 SVGAGI. CDR3 in DNA: TGTGCCAGCAGGTTACAGGGGAACACTGGAGCTTTCTTT. Translation: CASRLQGNTGAFF.

Of note for this clonotype: No conserved phenylalanine or tryptophan ends this CDR3, so it is likely a read error. This chain uses TRBV14 with TRBJ1-1; D gene unclear. Trimming took 4 bases from V and 11 from J, leaving 17 bases between them. Germline CDR1 SGHDN, CDR2 FVKESK. The CDR3 extends over 13 amino acids. CDR3 sequence (DNA): TGTGCCAGCAGCCTAGATTACTATGGCTACGCTTTCGTT. Protein sequence: CASSLDYYGYAFV.